In terms of frequency, the clone carrying this T cell receptor (beta chain) is medium-sized. One tube held mixed TRB-A and TRB-B primer pools for touch-down PCR. Reanalyzing the multiplex PCR reads, TCRdb keeps one entry per CDR3 protein, without DNA. The listing records some 8,000 distinct CDR3 sequences. TRB amplification used approximately 0.25 ug of peripheral blood genomic DNA. This sample was taken from a study of T cell clusters in autoimmune cytopenias. Germline V gives CDR1 MNHNS, CDR2 SASEGT. This CDR3 has 12 amino acids. The chain links TRBV6-1 to TRBJ1-2. The sample was peripheral blood. The TCR sequence derives from a human donor with an autoimmune cytopenia or autoimmune hepatitis (not recorded which). The CDR3 loop is CASRQVIYGYTF.